This T cell receptor beta chain was obtained from a study of technical replicates of blood from several donors (dated by TCRdb to between 2016 and 2019). Deletion took 7 bases off V and 1 base off J, with a span of 16 bases between the germline ends. Taken from the germline V gene (reference sequence), the CDR1 and CDR2 loops are MNHEY and SMNVEV. The CDR3 holds 16 amino acids from the cysteine to the phenylalanine. CDR3 DNA is the only sequence kept; it has 48 bases, read in frame from the first base. This clone was picked up one time. Its antigen remains undetermined. No clone much larger than this one lies a single base away; base qualities are absent. Libraries came from the immunoSEQ multiplex PCR assay. TCRdb stores this immuneACCESS table with in-frame sequences only. Part of the clones is absent; in the studies checked, under half of the shortfall reflects unresolved V genes, and no reason is known for the rest. The sample yields tens of thousands of clones; 96% were counted once. The ten largest clones take up less than 0.45% of the sample.

The chain is encoded by TRBV27 joined to TRBJ2-2; the D gene is unclear. The receptor's source is a human donor in good health. The sample consisted of T cells isolated from PBMCs. In nucleotide form, the sequence is TGTGCCAGCACCTCAGGTACACAGTTGAACACCGGGGAGCTGTTTTTT. Translated, this gives CASTSGTQLNTGELFF.